These T cell receptor beta chains were read from a single sample in a study of blood T cells in healthy people across ages. TCRdb called the 5' RACE reads again in MiXCR, with one record for every CDR3 protein. The table has fewer than 950,000 distinct CDR3 sequences, 36% seen once. The sample was blood. The receptors were gathered from a man younger than 35 in good health. CDR3s include the opening cysteine and the closing phenylalanine or tryptophan. A D gene is named only where the DNA matches it firmly. Clone sizes are given selectively: once, few, many, or a class where the clone is expanded.

size	V	J	D	DNA	CDR3
.	TRBV12-3/TRBV12-4	TRBJ1-5	TRBD1	TGTGCCAGCAGCCGGACAGGGAGAAGCAATCAGCCCCAGCATTTT	CASSRTGRSNQPQHF
few	TRBV4-3	TRBJ2-3	.	TGCGCCAGCAGCCAAGTTCCAGGGTTCTTTAGCACAGATACGCAGTATTTT	CASSQVPGFFSTDTQYF
many	TRBV7-2	TRBJ2-1	.	TGTGCCAGCAGCTTAGCGATAGGGGAGCAGTTCTTC	CASSLAIGEQFF
.	TRBV6-5	TRBJ2-7	.	TGTGCCAGCAGTCTCCAGACCGGGAACTCCTACAATGAGCAGTACTTC	CASSLQTGNSYNEQYF
few	TRBV21-1	TRBJ1-1	.	TGTGCCAGCAGCAGCCACACAGGAAACACTGAAGCTTTCTTT	CASSSHTGNTEAFF
.	TRBV10-3	TRBJ1-5	.	TGTGCCATCAGCGAAAATCGGGGCAATCAGCCCCAGCATTTT	CAISENRGNQPQHF
few	TRBV28	TRBJ1-5	TRBD1	TGTGCCAGCAGACTCGACAGGGATAGCAATCAGCCCCAGCATTTT	CASRLDRDSNQPQHF
few	TRBV5-1	TRBJ1-1	.	TGCGCCAGCAGCTTGGAACGGTACACTGAAGCTTTCTTT	CASSLERYTEAFF
few	TRBV5-1	TRBJ2-3	TRBD1	TGCGCCAGCAGCTTGGTTAGGACAGGGGGCACAGATACGCAGTATTTT	CASSLVRTGGTDTQYF
many	TRBV3-1	TRBJ1-2	TRBD1	TGTGCCAGCAGCCAAGGCAGGGGGTTGTATGGCTACACCTTC	CASSQGRGLYGYTF
few	TRBV5-1	TRBJ2-1	TRBD2	TGCGCCAGCAGCTACTCCTTGAGAGCGGGGCCACGGAATGAGCAGTTCTTC	CASSYSLRAGPRNEQFF
many	TRBV28	TRBJ2-3	.	TGTGCCAGCAGTCCATTACAGGGTCAGACAGATACGCAGTATTTT	CASSPLQGQTDTQYF
many	TRBV20-1	TRBJ2-7	TRBD1	TGCAGTGCTGGGGACAGCTCCTACGAGCAGTACTTC	CSAGDSSYEQYF